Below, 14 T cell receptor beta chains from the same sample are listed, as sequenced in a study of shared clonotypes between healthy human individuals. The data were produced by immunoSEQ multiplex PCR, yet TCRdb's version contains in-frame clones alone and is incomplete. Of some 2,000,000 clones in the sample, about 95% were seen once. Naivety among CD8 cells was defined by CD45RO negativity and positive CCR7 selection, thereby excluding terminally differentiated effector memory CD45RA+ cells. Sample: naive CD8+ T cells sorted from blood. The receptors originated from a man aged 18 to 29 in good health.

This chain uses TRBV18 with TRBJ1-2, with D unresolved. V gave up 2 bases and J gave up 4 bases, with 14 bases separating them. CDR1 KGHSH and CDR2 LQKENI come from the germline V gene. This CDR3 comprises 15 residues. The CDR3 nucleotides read TGTGCCAGCTCACCAACACGGGAGCCGTCCTATGGCTACACCTTC. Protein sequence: CASSPTREPSYGYTF.

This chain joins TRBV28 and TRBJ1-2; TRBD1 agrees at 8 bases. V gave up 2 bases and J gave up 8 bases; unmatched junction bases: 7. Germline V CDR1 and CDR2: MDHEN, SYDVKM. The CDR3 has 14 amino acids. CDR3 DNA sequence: TGTGCCAGCAGTTTACGGACAGGGAGTATGGGCTACACCTTC. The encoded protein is CASSLRTGSMGYTF.

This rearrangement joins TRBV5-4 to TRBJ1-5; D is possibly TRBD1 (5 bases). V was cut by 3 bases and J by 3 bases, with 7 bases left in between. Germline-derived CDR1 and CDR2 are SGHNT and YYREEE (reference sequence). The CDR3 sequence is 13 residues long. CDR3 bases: TGTGCCAGCAGCTGGGACCTCAATCAGCCCCAGCATTTT. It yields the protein CASSWDLNQPQHF.

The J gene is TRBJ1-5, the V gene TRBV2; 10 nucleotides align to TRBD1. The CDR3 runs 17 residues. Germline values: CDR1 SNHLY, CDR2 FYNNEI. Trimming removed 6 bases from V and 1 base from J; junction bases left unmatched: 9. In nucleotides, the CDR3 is TGTGCCAGCAGCGGACCGACAGGGGGCGGAAGCAATCAGCCCCAGCATTTT. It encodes CASSGPTGGGSNQPQHF.

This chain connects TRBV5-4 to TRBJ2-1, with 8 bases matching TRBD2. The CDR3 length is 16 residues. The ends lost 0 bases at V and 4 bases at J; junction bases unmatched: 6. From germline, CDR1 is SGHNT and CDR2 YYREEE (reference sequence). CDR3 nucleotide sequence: TGTGCCAGCAGCTTGGAGCTGGGCGGGAGGTACAATGAGCAGTTCTTC. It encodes CASSLELGGRYNEQFF.

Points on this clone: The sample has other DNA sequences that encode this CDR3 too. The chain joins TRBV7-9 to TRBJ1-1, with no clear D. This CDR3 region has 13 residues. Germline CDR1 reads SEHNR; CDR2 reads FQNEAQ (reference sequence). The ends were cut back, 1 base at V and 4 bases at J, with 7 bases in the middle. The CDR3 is CASSLGSGTEAFF. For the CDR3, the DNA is TGTGCCAGCAGCTTAGGTAGTGGCACTGAAGCTTTCTTT. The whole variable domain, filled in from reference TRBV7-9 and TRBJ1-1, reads DTGVSQNPRHKITKRGQNVTFRCDPISEHNRLYWYRQTLGQGPEFLTYFQNEAQLEKSRLLSDRFSAERPKGSFSTLEIQRTEQGDSAMYLCASSLGSGTEAFFGQGTRLTVV.

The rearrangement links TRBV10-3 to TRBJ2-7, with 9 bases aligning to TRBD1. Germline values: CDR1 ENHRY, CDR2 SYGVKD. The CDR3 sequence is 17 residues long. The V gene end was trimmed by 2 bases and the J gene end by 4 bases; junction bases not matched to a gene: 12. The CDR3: CAISEPKGQGNSYEQYF. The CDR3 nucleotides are TGTGCCATCAGTGAGCCCAAGGGACAGGGAAACAGTTACGAGCAGTACTTC.

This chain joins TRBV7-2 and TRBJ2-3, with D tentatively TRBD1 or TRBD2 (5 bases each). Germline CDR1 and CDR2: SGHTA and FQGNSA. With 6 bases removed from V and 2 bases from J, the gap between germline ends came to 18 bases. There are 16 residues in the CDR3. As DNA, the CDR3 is TGTGCCAGCAGTTTCGCCGGGACCGCCCTCACAGATACGCAGTATTTT. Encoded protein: CASSFAGTALTDTQYF.

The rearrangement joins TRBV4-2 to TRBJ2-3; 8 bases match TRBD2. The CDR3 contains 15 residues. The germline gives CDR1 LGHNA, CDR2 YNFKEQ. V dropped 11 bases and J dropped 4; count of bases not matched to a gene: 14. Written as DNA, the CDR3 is TGTGCCGCTAGGGGCGGGGGGTTACGGTCAGATACGCAGTATTTT. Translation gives CAARGGGLRSDTQYF.

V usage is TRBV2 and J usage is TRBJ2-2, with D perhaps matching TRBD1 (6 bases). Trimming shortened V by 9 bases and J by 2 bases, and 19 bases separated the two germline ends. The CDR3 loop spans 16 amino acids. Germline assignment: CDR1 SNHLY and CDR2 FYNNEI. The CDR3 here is CASTAGTPSNTGELFF. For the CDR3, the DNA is TGTGCCAGTACGGCAGGGACACCAAGCAACACCGGGGAGCTGTTTTTT.

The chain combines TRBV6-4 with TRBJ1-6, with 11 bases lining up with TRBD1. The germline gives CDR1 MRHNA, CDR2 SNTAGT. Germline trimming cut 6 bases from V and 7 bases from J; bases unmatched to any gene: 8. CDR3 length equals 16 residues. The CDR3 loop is CASRHLRDRGNSPLHF. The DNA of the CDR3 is TGTGCCAGCAGACACCTCCGGGACAGGGGGAATTCACCCCTCCACTTT.

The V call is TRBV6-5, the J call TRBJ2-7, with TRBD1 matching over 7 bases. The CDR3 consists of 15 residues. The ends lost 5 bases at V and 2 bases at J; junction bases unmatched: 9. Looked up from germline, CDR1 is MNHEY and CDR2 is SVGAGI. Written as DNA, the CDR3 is TGTGCCAGCAGTCTCAGGACAGGCAGCCCCTACGAGCAGTACTTC. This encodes CASSLRTGSPYEQYF.

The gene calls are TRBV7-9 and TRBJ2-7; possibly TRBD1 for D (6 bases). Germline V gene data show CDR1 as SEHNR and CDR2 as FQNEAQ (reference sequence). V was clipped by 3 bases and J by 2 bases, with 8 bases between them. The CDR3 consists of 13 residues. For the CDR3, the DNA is TGTGCCAGCAGCTTTAGACAGGCCTACGAGCAGTACTTC. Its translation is CASSFRQAYEQYF.

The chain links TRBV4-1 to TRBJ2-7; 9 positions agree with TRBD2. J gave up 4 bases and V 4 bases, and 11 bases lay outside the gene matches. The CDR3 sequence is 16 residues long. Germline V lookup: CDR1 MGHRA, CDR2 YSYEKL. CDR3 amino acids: CASSPTSSGVGYEQYF. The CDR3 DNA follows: TGCGCCAGCAGCCCCACCTCTAGCGGGGTAGGATACGAGCAGTACTTC.